This T cell receptor (beta chain) was sequenced during a study of Graves' ophthalmopathy and Graves' hyperthyroidism. RNA transcripts were the template, and TCR beta CDR3 regions were amplified from them. First-round RT-PCR used HTBI primers; second-round multiplex PCR followed. TCRdb reanalysed the multiplex PCR reads using MiXCR and keeps one entry per CDR3 protein. The table lists fewer than 650,000 distinct CDR3 sequences, approximately 21% of them singletons. Enrollment excluded any patients with other autoimmune diseases, uncontrolled infections, pregnancy or lactation. The CDR3 is 12 amino acids. The ends were cut back, 3 bases at V and 10 bases at J, with 7 bases in the middle. Germline CDR1 SGHAT, CDR2 FQNNGV.

The sample was peripheral blood. This TCR was sampled from a woman younger than 35 with stable Graves' hyperthyroidism. Some clones in this sample may be carry-over from other donors' samples. The chain carries TRBV11-2 and TRBJ1-6, with D unclear. CDR3 in amino acids: CASSLVTSPLHF. DNA of the CDR3: TGTGCCAGCAGCTTGGTCACCTCACCCCTCCACTTT.